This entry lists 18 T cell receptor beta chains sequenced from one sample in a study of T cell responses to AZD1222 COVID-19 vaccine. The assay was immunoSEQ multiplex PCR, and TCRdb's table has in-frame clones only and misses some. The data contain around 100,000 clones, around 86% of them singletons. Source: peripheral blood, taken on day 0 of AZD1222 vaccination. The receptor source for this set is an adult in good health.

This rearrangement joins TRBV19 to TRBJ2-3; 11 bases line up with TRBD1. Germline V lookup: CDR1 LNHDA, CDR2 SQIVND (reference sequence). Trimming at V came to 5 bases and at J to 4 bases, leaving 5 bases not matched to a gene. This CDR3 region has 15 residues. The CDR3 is CASSSGQGAADTQYF. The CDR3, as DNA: TGTGCCAGTAGTTCTGGACAGGGGGCGGCAGATACGCAGTATTTT.

The CDR3 coding sequence is TGTGCCATCAGTGCGGGACAGGACGTGGTCTACGAGCAGTACTTC. It codes for CAISAGQDVVYEQYF. V is TRBV10-3 and J is TRBJ2-7; 8 bases are a match to TRBD1. Germline values: CDR1 ENHRY, CDR2 SYGVKD. V lost 4 bases to trimming and J lost 3 bases; unmatched junction nucleotides: 8. The CDR3 totals 15 residues.

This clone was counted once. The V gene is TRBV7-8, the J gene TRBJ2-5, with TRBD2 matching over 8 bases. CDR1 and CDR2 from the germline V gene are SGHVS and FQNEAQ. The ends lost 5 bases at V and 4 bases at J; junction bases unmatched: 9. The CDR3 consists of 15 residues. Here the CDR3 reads CASSPRGGGLETQYF. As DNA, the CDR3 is TGTGCCAGCAGCCCCCGGGGCGGGGGGTTAGAGACCCAGTACTTC.

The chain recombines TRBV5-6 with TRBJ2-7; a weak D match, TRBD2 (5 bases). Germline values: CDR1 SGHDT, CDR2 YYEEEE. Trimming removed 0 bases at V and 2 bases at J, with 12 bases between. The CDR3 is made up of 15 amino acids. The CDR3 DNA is TGTGCCAGCAGCTTGGAGCGGTCAGTTACCTACGAGCAGTACTTC. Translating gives CASSLERSVTYEQYF.

CDR3 sequence: CASSITGVREQYF. The CDR3 DNA reads TGTGCCAGCAGCATTACGGGAGTACGCGAGCAGTACTTC. The rearrangement uses TRBV7-6 and TRBJ2-7, with D possibly TRBD2 on 6 matching bases. In germline, CDR1 is SGHVS, CDR2 FNYEAQ. V was clipped by 5 bases and J by 6 bases, with 14 bases between them. The length of the CDR3 is 13 residues.

CDR3 residues: CSASTLREAFF. The CDR3 coding sequence is TGCAGTGCTAGTACGTTACGGGAAGCTTTCTTT. The J gene is TRBJ1-1, the V gene TRBV20-1; no clear D. Germline assignment: CDR1 DFQATT and CDR2 SNEGSKA (reference sequence). The CDR3 totals 11 residues. Trimming took 3 bases from V and 8 from J, leaving 10 bases between them.

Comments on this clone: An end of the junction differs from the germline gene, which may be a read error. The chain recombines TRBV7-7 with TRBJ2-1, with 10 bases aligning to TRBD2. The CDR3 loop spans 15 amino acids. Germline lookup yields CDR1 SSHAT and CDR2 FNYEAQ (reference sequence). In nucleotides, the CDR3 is TGTGCTAGCAGCTTAGATCCTAGCGGGAGATTCGGGCAGTTCTTC. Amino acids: CASSLDPSGRFGQFF.

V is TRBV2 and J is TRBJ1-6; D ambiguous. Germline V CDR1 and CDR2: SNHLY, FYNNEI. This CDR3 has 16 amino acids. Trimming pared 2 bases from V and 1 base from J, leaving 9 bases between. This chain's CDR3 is CASSEQSVSYNSPLHF. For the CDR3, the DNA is TGTGCCAGCAGTGAACAAAGTGTATCCTATAATTCACCCCTCCACTTT. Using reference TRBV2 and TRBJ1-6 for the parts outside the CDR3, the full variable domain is EPEVTQTPSHQVTQMGQEVILRCVPISNHLYFYWYRQILGQKVEFLVSFYNNEISEKSEIFDDQFSVERPDGSNFTLKIRSTKLEDSAMYFCASSEQSVSYNSPLHFGNGTRLTVT.

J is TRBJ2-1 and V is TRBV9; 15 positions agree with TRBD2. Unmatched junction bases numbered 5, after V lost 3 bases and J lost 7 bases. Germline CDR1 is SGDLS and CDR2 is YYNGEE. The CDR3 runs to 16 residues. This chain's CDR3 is CASSGGLAGGSNEQFF. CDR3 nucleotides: TGTGCCAGCAGCGGGGGACTAGCGGGAGGTTCTAATGAGCAGTTCTTC.

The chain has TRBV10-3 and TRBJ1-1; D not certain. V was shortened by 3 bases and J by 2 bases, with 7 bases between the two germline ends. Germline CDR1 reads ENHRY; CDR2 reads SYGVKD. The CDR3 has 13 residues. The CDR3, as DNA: TGTGCCATCAGTGATTGGCGTAACACTGAAGCTTTCTTT. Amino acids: CAISDWRNTEAFF.

CDR3 protein: CASSQGEGSYYGYTF. DNA for the CDR3: TGTGCCAGCAGCCAAGGGGAGGGATCTTACTATGGCTACACCTTC. The chain employs TRBV3-1 (or the pseudogene TRBV3-2) and TRBJ1-2; D call uncertain. Trimming stripped 1 base from V and 3 bases from J, with 12 bases between. In germline, CDR1 is LGHDT, CDR2 YNNKEL (reference sequence). There are 15 residues in the CDR3.

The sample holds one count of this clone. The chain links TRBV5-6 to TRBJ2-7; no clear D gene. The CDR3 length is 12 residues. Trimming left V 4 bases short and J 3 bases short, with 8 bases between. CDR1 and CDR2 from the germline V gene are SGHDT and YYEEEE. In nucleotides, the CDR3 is TGTGCCAGCAGCACGGTGGGCTACGAGCAGTACTTC. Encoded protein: CASSTVGYEQYF.

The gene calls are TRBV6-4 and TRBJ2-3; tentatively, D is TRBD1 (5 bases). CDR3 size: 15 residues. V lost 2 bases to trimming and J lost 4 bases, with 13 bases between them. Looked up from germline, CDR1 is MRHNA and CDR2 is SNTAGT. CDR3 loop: CASSDRTQGPDTQYF. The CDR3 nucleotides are TGTGCCAGCAGTGACCGGACCCAGGGCCCAGATACGCAGTATTTT.

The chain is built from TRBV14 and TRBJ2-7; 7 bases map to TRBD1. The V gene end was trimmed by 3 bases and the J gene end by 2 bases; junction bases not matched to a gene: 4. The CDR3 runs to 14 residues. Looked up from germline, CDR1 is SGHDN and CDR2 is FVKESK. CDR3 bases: TGTGCCAGCAGCCACGACAGGGTACCCTACGAGCAGTACTTC. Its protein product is CASSHDRVPYEQYF.

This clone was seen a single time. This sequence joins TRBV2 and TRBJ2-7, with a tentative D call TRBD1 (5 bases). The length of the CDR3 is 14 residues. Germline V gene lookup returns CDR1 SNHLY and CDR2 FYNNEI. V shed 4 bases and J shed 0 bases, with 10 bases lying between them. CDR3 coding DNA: TGTGCCAGCAGTGCAGGGCCCCCCTCCTACGAGCAGTACTTC. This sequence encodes CASSAGPPSYEQYF.

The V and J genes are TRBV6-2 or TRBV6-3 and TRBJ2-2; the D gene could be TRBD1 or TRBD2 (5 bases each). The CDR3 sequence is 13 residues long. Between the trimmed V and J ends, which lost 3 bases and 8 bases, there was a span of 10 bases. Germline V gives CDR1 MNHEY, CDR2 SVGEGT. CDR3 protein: CASSYRDLGELFF. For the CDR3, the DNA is TGTGCCAGCAGTTATCGGGACCTTGGGGAGCTGTTTTTT.

The CDR3 loop is CASSLGDRGSPLHF. In DNA, the CDR3 is TGTGCCAGCAGCTTAGGAGACAGGGGTTCACCCCTCCACTTT. The chain combines TRBV5-6 with TRBJ1-6; 8 nucleotides line up with TRBD1. V dropped 2 bases and J dropped 9; count of bases not matched to a gene: 4. This CDR3 is built from 14 residues. CDR1 and CDR2 (germline): SGHDT, YYEEEE.

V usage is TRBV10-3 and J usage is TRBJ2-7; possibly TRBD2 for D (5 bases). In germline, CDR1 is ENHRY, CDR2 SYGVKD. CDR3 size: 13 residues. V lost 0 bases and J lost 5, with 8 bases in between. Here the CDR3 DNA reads TGTGCCATCAGTGAGTCGATGAGGGACGAGCAGTACTTC. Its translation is CAISESMRDEQYF.